What follows describes a single T cell receptor beta chain. The antigen is not known. The CDR3 is 14 amino acids. Germline V lookup: CDR1 LNHDA, CDR2 SQIVND (reference sequence). The ends lost 4 bases at V and 7 bases at J; junction bases unmatched: 5. Terminally differentiated effector memory CD45RA+ cells were excluded by CCR7 positive selection of CD45RO-negative cells. This sample was taken from a study of shared clonotypes between healthy human individuals. Study observations and caveats: Sorted-subset samples were not fully sequenced, rarefaction indicated. Only blood samples were collected, and tissue repertoires likely differ.

Deep was the level at which the assay was run. The assay was immunoSEQ multiplex PCR, and TCRdb's table has in-frame clones only and misses some. The sample carries roughly 2,000,000 clones, about 95% recorded once. J is TRBJ2-7 and V is TRBV19; 12 positions agree with TRBD2. Sequencing was performed on naive CD8+ T cells sorted from blood. This sequence was found in a young man in good health. This CDR3 is CASSRLAGVEEQYF. For the CDR3, the DNA is TGTGCCAGTAGTAGACTAGCGGGAGTGGAGGAGCAGTACTTC.